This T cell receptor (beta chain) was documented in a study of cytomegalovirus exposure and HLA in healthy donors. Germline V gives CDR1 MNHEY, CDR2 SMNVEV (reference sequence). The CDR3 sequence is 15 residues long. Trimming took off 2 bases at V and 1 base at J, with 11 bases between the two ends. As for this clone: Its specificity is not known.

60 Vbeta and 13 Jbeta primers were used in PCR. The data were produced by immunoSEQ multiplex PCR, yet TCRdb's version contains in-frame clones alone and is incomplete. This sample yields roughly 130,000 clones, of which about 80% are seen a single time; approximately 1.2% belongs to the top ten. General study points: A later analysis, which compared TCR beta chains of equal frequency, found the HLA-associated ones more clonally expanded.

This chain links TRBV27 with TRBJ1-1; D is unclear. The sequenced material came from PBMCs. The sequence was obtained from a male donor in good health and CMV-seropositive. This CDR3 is CASSLRFGKNTEAFF. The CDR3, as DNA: TGTGCCAGCAGTTTAAGGTTCGGGAAGAACACTGAAGCTTTCTTT.